The clone carrying this T cell receptor beta chain has ten or more counts. The antigen is unknown. The V end lost 3 bases, the J end lost 4 bases, and 8 bases lay between the germline ends. CDR1 is MNHEY, CDR2 SMNVEV, per germline (reference sequence). The CDR3 is 13 amino acids. The entry originates in a study of T cell repertoires in cytomegalovirus infection. General observations from the study: Identification of carriers of CMV plus the relevant HLA was achieved through cumulative public TCR beta family frequency.

TCRdb re-called the reads with MiXCR, one entry per CDR3 protein. The sample records more than 140,000 distinct CDR3 sequences, 5.5% to 8% being singletons. This TCR derives from a human donor in good health (CMV status not recorded). Some clones in this sample may be carry-over from other donors' samples. The chain has TRBV27 and TRBJ2-3, with D unresolved. Source material: PBMCs. CDR3 sequence reads: CASSFHTADTQYF. CDR3 nucleotide sequence: TGTGCCAGCAGTTTTCATACTGCAGATACGCAGTATTTT.